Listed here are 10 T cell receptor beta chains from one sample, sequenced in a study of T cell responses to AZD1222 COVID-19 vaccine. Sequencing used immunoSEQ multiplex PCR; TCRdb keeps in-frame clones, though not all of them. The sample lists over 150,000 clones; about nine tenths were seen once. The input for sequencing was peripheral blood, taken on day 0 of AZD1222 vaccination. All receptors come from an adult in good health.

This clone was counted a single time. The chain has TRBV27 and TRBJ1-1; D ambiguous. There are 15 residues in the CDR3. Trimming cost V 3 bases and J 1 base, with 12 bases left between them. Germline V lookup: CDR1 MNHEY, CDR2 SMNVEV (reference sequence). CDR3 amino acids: CASSFGWAANTEAFF. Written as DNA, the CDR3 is TGTGCCAGCAGTTTTGGTTGGGCAGCGAACACTGAAGCTTTCTTT.

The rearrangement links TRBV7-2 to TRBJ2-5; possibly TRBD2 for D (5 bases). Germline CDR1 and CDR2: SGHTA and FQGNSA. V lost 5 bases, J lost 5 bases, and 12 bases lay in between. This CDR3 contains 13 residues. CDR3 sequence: CASSLLASETQYF. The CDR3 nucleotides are TGTGCCAGCAGCCTGCTGGCTAGCGAGACCCAGTACTTC.

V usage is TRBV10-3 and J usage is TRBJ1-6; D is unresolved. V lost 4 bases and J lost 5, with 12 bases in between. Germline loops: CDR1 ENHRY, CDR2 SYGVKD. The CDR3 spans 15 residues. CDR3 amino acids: CAISAARLNNSPLHF. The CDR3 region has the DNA TGTGCCATCAGTGCGGCCCGTCTTAATAATTCACCCCTCCACTTT.

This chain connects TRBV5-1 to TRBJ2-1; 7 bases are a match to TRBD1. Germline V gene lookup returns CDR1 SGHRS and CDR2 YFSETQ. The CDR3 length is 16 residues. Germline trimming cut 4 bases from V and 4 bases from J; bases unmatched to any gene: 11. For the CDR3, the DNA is TGCGCCAGCAGCCCCACGACAGGGATCACGTACAATGAGCAGTTCTTC. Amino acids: CASSPTTGITYNEQFF.

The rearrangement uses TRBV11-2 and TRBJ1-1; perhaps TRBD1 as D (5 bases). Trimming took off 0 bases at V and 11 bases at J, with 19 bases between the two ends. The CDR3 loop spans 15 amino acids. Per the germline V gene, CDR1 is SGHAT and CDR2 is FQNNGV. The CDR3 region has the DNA TGTGCCAGCAGCTTAGATTGGGGCCGGGGAAGGTTTGCTTTCTTT. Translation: CASSLDWGRGRFAFF.

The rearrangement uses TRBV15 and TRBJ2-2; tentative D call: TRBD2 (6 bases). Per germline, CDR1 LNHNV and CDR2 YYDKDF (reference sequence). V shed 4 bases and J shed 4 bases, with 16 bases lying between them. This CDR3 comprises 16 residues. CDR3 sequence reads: CATSIGYGGSTGELFF. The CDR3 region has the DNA TGTGCCACCAGCATTGGGTATGGGGGGAGCACCGGGGAGCTGTTTTTT.

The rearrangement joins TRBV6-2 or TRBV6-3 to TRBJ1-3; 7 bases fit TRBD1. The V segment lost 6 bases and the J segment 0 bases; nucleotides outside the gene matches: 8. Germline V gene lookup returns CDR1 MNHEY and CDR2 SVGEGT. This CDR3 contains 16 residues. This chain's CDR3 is CASSHGTANSGNTIYF. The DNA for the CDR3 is TGTGCCAGCAGCCACGGGACAGCCAACTCTGGAAACACCATATATTTT.

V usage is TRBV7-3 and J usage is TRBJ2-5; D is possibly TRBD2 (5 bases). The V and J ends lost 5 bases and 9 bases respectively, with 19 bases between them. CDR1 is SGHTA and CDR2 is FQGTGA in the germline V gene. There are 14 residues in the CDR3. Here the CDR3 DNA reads TGTGCCAGCAGCCCAGTCGCCGAGGGAAGAGCCCAGTACTTC. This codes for CASSPVAEGRAQYF.

The CDR3 protein is CASSPGQGGYGYTF. The CDR3 DNA reads as TGTGCCAGCAGCCCAGGACAGGGGGGCTATGGCTACACCTTC. The V call is TRBV7-2, the J call TRBJ1-2; 10 nucleotides align to TRBD1. The CDR3 length is 14 residues. J lost 4 bases, V lost 5 bases, and 4 bases had no gene match. CDR1 and CDR2 from the germline V gene are SGHTA and FQGNSA.

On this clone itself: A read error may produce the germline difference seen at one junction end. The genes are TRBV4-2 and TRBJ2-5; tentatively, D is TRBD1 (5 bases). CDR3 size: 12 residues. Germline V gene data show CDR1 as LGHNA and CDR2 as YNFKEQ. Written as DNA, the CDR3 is TGTGCCAGCAGCCAAGCTAGGAACAGGATTGACTTC. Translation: CASSQARNRIDF.